This TCR beta chain was documented in a study of T cells expressing NK-cell markers. Study overall: All TCR beta repertoires analysed originated from sorted CD3+CD56+NKG2C+, CD3+CD56+NKG2C- and CD3+CD56-NKG2C+ T cells.

TCR beta libraries carry UMIs added by 5'RACE template switching. Each CDR3 protein gets one entry in TCRdb, which reprocessed the 5' RACE reads and gives no DNA. The sample is made up of roughly 430,000 distinct CDR3 sequences, and the top ten hold roughly 8% of it. A word on this clonotype: Its antigen is unknown.

This CDR3 is 17 amino acids long. CDR1 is SGHKS and CDR2 is YYEKEE in the germline V gene (reference sequence). Regarding the study as a whole: These same clonotypes (in several donors) also led the CD3+CD56-NKG2C+ fraction.

The sequencing sample was made of blood T cells: a sorted CD56 or NKG2C T cell subset, CD4+ or CD8+ T cells, or bulk PBMC T cells (not recorded which). The V call is TRBV5-5, the J call TRBJ2-7; TCRdb designates TRBD1, a call that cannot be tested without DNA. The source is a woman between 18 and 70 years old in good health. The CDR3 protein is CASSRASGQGDLYEQYF. The whole variable domain, filled in from reference TRBV5-5 and TRBJ2-7, reads DAGVTQSPTHLIKTRGQQVTLRCSPISGHKSVSWYQQVLGQGPQFIFQYYEKEERGRGNFPDRFSARQFPNYSSELNVNALLLGDSALYLCASSRASGQGDLYEQYFGPGTRLTVT.